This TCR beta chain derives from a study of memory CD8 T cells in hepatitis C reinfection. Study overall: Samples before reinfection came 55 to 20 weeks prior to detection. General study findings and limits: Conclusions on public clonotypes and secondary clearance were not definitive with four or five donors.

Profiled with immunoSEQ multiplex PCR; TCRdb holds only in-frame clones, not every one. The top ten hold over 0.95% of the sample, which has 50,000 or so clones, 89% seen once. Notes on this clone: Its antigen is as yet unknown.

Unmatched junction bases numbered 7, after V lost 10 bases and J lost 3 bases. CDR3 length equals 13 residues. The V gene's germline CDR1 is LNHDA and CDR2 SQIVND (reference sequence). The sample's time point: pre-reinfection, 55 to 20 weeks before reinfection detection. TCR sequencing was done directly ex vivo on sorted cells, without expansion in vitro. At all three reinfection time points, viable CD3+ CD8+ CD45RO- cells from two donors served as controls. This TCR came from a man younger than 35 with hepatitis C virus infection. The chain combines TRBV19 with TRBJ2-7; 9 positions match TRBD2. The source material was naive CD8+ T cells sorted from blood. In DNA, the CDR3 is TGTGCCACCTGGGGCGGGGGGGGCTACGAGCAGTACTTC. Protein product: CATWGGGGYEQYF.